A selection of T cell receptor beta chains follows, all from one sample in a study of blood T cell repertoires in COVID-19. Libraries were prepared by immunoSEQ multiplex PCR; TCRdb keeps only in-frame clonotypes and omits some of them. The sample carries roughly 190,000 clones, 80% to 90% recorded once. The sample comprised peripheral blood. These receptors all stem from a woman aged 55 to 70 with COVID-19, enrolled during active disease. Both conserved end residues are part of each CDR3. Each record gives: clone size, V gene, J gene, D gene, CDR3 DNA, CDR3 protein. The D gene is left open where the match is weak. The listing skips clone size in some rows; elsewhere it reads once, few, many or a size class.

clone size: -
V gene: TRBV10-1
J gene: TRBJ1-2
D gene: -
CDR3 DNA: TGCGCCAGCAGTGAGTCGGGGACACATGGCTACACCTTC
CDR3 protein: CASSESGTHGYTF

clone size: -
V gene: TRBV3-1/TRBV3-2
J gene: TRBJ2-7
D gene: -
CDR3 DNA: TGTGCCAGCGTAAGGGCGGGAAGCTCCTACGAGCAGTACTTC
CDR3 protein: CASVRAGSSYEQYF

clone size: -
V gene: TRBV2
J gene: TRBJ1-4
D gene: TRBD1
CDR3 DNA: TGTGCCAGCAAACCGAGGACAGGGGTAGAAAAACTGTTTTTT
CDR3 protein: CASKPRTGVEKLFF

clone size: once
V gene: TRBV5-1
J gene: TRBJ2-1
D gene: -
CDR3 DNA: TGCGCCAGCACCCTCCGTGCCACCGGGGAGCAGTTCTTC
CDR3 protein: CASTLRATGEQFF

clone size: -
V gene: TRBV30
J gene: TRBJ1-6
D gene: -
CDR3 DNA: TGTGCCTGGAGTGTACTCCCGGGTCAGGGCTATAATTCACCCCTCCACTTT
CDR3 protein: CAWSVLPGQGYNSPLHF

clone size: -
V gene: TRBV19
J gene: TRBJ1-1
D gene: -
CDR3 DNA: TGTGCCAGTAGTATTGTACAGGGCACTGAAGCTTTCTTT
CDR3 protein: CASSIVQGTEAFF

clone size: once
V gene: TRBV5-4
J gene: TRBJ2-3
D gene: -
CDR3 DNA: TGTGCCAGCAGCTTGGGCAGGGGTAGGGATACGCAGTATTTT
CDR3 protein: CASSLGRGRDTQYF

clone size: -
V gene: TRBV19
J gene: TRBJ1-1
D gene: TRBD1
CDR3 DNA: TGTGCCAGCAACCAACAGGGGGCGACGGCTGAAGCTTTCTTT
CDR3 protein: CASNQQGATAEAFF

clone size: few
V gene: TRBV28
J gene: TRBJ2-7
D gene: TRBD1
CDR3 DNA: TGTGCCAGCAGTTTATTCGGACAGGAGACCTACGAGCAGTACTTC
CDR3 protein: CASSLFGQETYEQYF

clone size: -
V gene: TRBV11-3
J gene: TRBJ2-7
D gene: -
CDR3 DNA: TGTGCCAGCAGTGAAATAGCCCGGTTCTTCGAGCAGTACTTC
CDR3 protein: CASSEIARFFEQYF

clone size: -
V gene: TRBV6-2/TRBV6-3
J gene: TRBJ2-1
D gene: -
CDR3 DNA: TGTGCCAGCAGTAATACAGGGGGGGCGTTCAATGAGCAGTTCTTC
CDR3 protein: CASSNTGGAFNEQFF

clone size: -
V gene: TRBV30
J gene: TRBJ1-1
D gene: TRBD1
CDR3 DNA: TGTGCCTGGAGTTCGTTGACAGGGGAAGGGACTGAAGCTTTCTTT
CDR3 protein: CAWSSLTGEGTEAFF

clone size: -
V gene: TRBV30
J gene: TRBJ2-7
D gene: TRBD1
CDR3 DNA: TGTGCCTGGAGTCCAACACGGACAGGGGCTCCCTACGAGCAGTACTTC
CDR3 protein: CAWSPTRTGAPYEQYF

clone size: -
V gene: TRBV15
J gene: TRBJ2-1
D gene: TRBD2
CDR3 DNA: TGTGCCACCAGCAGAGCCCGGAGTAGCGGGAGCATTGAGCAGTTCTTC
CDR3 protein: CATSRARSSGSIEQFF

clone size: -
V gene: TRBV4-1
J gene: TRBJ2-7
D gene: -
CDR3 DNA: TGCGCCAGCAGCCAAATCGAGGTGAACTACGAGCAGTACTTC
CDR3 protein: CASSQIEVNYEQYF

clone size: -
V gene: TRBV5-4
J gene: TRBJ1-2
D gene: -
CDR3 DNA: TGTGCCAGCAGCAAAGGCGGGGATGGCTACACCTTC
CDR3 protein: CASSKGGDGYTF